This T cell receptor beta chain originates from a study of identical twins. The table lists this clonotype with many counts. TCRdb redid the calling of the 5' RACE reads with MiXCR, one entry per CDR3 protein. The repertoire holds over 200,000 distinct CDR3 sequences, with over 8% as singletons. Trimming took off 5 bases at V and 4 bases at J, with 26 bases between the two ends. Germline V CDR1 and CDR2: SGHAT, FQNNGV. The CDR3 sequence is 18 residues long. The sequence came from a woman between 18 and 29 years old in good health. Sequenced material: memory (CD45RO+) T cells sorted from blood. This sequence joins TRBV11-2 and TRBJ1-1; D may be TRBD1 (6 bases). The CDR3 DNA reads TGTGCCAGCAGCGTAACCGGGACGGAAACAGGGTGGTCCACTGAAGCTTTCTTT. Protein product: CASSVTGTETGWSTEAFF.